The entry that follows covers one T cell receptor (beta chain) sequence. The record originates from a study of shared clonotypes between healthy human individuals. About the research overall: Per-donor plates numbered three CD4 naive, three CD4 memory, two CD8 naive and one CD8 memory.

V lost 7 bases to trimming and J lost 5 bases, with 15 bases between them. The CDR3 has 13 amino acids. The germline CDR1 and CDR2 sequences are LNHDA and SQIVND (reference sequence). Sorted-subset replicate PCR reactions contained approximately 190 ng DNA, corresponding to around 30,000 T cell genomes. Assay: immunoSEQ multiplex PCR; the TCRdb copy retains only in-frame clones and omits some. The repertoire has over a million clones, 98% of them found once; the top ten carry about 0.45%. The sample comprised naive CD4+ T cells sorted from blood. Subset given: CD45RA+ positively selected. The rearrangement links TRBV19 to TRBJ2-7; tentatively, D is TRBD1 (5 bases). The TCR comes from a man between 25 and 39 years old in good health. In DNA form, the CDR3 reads TGTGCCAGTAACCCAGGGAATCTCGACGAGCAGTACTTC. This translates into CASNPGNLDEQYF.